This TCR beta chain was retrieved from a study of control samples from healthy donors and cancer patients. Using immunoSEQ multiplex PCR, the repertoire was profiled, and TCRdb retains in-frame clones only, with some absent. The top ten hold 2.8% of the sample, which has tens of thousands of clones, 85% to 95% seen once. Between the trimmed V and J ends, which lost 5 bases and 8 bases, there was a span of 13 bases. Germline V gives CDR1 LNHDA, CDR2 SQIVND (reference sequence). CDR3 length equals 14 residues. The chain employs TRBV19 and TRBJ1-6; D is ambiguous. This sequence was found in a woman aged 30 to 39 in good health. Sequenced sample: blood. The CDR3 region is CASSPTSRDSPLHF. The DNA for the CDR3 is TGTGCCAGTAGTCCGACAAGTCGTGATTCACCCCTCCACTTT.